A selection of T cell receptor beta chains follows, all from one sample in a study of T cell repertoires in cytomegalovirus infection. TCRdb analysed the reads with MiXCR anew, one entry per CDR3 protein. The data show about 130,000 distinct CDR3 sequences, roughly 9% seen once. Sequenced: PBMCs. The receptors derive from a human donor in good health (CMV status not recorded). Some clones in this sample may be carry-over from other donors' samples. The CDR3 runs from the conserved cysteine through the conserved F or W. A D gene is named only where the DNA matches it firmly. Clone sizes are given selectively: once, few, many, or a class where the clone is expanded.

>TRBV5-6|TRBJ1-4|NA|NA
CASSLKGTRNEKLFF
TGTGCCAGCAGCCTCAAGGGGACCCGTAATGAAAAACTGTTTTTT
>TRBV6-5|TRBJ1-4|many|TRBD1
CASSRSGQGYNEKLFF
TGTGCCAGCAGTAGATCGGGACAGGGGTATAATGAAAAACTGTTTTTT
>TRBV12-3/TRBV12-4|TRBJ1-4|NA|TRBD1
CASSPYRGPNEKLFF
TGTGCCAGCAGTCCCTACAGGGGGCCTAATGAAAAACTGTTTTTT
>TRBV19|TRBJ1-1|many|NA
CASTYMGNTEAFF
TGTGCCAGTACTTACATGGGGAACACTGAAGCTTTCTTT
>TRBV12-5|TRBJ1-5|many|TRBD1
CASGLEQGEENRRSNQPQHF
TGTGCTAGTGGTTTGGAACAGGGGGAGGAAAATCGGAGGAGCAATCAGCCCCAGCATTTT
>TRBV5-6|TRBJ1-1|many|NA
CASIFLNGNTEAFF
TGTGCCAGCATCTTTCTCAACGGGAACACTGAAGCTTTCTTT
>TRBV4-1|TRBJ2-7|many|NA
CASSLQLTGSGGYEQYF
TGCGCCAGCAGCCTTCAGCTTACGGGGTCTGGGGGGTACGAGCAGTACTTC
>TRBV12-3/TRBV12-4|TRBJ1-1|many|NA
CASSPPGRANTEAFF
TGTGCCAGCTCCCCGCCAGGCAGGGCGAACACTGAAGCTTTCTTT
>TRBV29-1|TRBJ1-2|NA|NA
CSTNTYGYTF
TGCAGCACTAATACATATGGCTACACCTTC
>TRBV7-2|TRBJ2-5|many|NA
CASSREARGETQYF
TGTGCCAGCAGCAGGGAAGCAAGGGGGGAGACCCAGTACTTC
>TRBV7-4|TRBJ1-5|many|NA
CASSLEKGLQPQHF
TGTGCCAGCAGCCTAGAGAAGGGGTTGCAGCCCCAGCATTTT
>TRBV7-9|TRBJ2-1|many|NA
CASSWTASYNEQFF
TGTGCCAGCAGCTGGACAGCCTCCTACAATGAGCAGTTCTTC
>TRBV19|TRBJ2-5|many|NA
CASSVGPAATQYF
TGTGCCAGTAGTGTGGGACCGGCGGCGACCCAGTACTTC
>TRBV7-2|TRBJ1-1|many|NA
CASSSGISIGTEAFF
TGTGCCAGCAGCTCCGGAATTTCTATCGGCACTGAAGCTTTCTTT
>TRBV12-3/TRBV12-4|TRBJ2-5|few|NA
CASSLAGGTETQYF
TGTGCCAGCAGTTTGGCTGGGGGCACTGAGACCCAGTACTTC
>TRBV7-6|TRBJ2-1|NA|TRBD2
CASSPRFGGSRPSYNEQLF
TGTGCCAGCAGCCCTAGGTTTGGCGGGAGTCGGCCATCCTACAATGAGCAGTTGTTC
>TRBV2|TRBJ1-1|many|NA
CASTVMNTEAFF
TGTGCCAGCACTGTGATGAACACTGAAGCTTTCTTT
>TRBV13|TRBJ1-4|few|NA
CASSLYGGLLGEKLFF
TGTGCCAGCAGCTTATACGGGGGGCTCTTGGGTGAAAAACTGTTTTTT
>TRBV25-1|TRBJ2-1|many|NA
CASRPVGASDEQFF
TGTGCCAGCAGACCCGTGGGGGCGTCGGATGAGCAGTTCTTC
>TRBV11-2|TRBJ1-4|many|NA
CASSIAQRGGEKLFF
TGTGCCAGCAGCATAGCCCAGAGGGGCGGAGAAAAACTGTTTTTT
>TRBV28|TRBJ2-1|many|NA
CASSWLGAEQFF
TGTGCCAGCAGTTGGCTTGGTGCAGAGCAGTTCTTC
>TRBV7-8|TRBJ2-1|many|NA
CASSSATRRSSYNEQFF
TGTGCCAGCAGCTCGGCAACCCGCAGGAGCTCCTACAATGAGCAGTTCTTC
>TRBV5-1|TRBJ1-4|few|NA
CASSLQGQINEKLFF
TGCGCCAGCAGCTTGCAAGGACAGATTAATGAAAAACTGTTTTTT
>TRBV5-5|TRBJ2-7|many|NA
CASSFSTVYEQYF
TGTGCCAGCAGCTTTTCGACAGTCTACGAGCAGTACTTC
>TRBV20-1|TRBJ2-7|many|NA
CSATMGSSYEQYF
TGCAGTGCTACGATGGGGAGCTCCTACGAGCAGTACTTC
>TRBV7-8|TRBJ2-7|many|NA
CASSLASMTYEQYF
TGTGCCAGCAGCTTAGCGTCGATGACCTACGAGCAGTACTTC
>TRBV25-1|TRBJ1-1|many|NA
CASRGVGLWNTEAFF
TGTGCCAGCAGAGGGGTTGGACTATGGAACACTGAAGCTTTCTTT
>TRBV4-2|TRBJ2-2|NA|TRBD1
CASSQEGAGGTGELFF
TGTGCCAGCAGCCAAGAGGGGGCAGGGGGTACCGGGGAGCTGTTTTTT
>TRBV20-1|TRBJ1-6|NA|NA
CSARGGGNYNSPLHF
TGCAGTGCTAGAGGCGGGGGCAACTATAATTCACCCCTCCACTTT
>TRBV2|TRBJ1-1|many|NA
CASSAQFTEAFF
TGTGCCAGCAGTGCCCAGTTTACTGAAGCTTTCTTT
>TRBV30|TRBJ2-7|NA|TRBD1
CAVTGTGGDEQYF
TGTGCCGTCACCGGGACAGGGGGCGACGAGCAGTACTTC
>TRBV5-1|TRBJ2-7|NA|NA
CASRPDSYEQYF
TGCGCCAGCAGACCGGACAGCTACGAGCAGTACTTC
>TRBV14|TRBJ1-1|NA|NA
CASSEGLNTEAFF
TGTGCCAGCTCGGAAGGCTTGAACACTGAAGCTTTCTTT
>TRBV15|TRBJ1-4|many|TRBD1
CATSRFTGTGFEKLFF
TGTGCCACCAGCAGATTTACCGGGACAGGGTTTGAAAAACTGTTTTTT
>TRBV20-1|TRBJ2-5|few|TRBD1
CSAAAGTGSGETQYF
TGCAGTGCCGCAGCCGGGACAGGGTCGGGGGAGACCCAGTACTTC
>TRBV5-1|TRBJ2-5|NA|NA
CASNPKPGPVETQYF
TGCGCCAGCAACCCGAAACCGGGCCCCGTGGAGACCCAGTACTTC
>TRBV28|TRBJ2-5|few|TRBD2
CASRISSGEQETQYF
TGTGCCAGCAGGATATCTAGCGGGGAACAAGAGACCCAGTACTTC
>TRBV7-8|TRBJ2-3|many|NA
CASSLDLSSTDTQYF
TGTGCCAGCAGCTTAGATCTGAGCTCCACAGATACGCAGTATTTT
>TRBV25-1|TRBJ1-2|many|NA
CASRGAGGYTF
TGTGCCAGCAGGGGCGCAGGTGGCTACACCTTC
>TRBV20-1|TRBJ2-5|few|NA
CSARWVVREETQYF
TGCAGTGCTAGATGGGTCGTGCGGGAAGAGACCCAGTACTTC
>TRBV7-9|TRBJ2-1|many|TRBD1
CASSLGDRGSNEQFF
TGTGCCAGCAGCCTGGGGGACAGGGGTAGCAATGAGCAGTTCTTC
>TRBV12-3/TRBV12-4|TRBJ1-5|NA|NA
CASSFSGSASNQPQHF
TGTGCCAGCAGTTTTTCGGGGAGTGCAAGCAATCAGCCCCAGCATTTT
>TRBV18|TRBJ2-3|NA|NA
CASSPSRQGRTDTQYF
TGTGCCAGCTCACCAAGTCGGCAGGGGAGGACAGATACGCAGTATTTT
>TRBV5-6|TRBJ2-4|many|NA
CASSQNREMDIQYF
TGTGCCAGCAGCCAAAACCGGGAGATGGACATTCAGTACTTC
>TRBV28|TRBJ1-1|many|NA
CASSITPGDTEAFF
TGTGCCAGCAGTATAACCCCGGGGGACACTGAAGCTTTCTTT
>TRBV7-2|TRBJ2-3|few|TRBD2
CASGRRGNTDTQYF
TGTGCCAGCGGAAGGCGGGGGAACACAGATACGCAGTATTTT
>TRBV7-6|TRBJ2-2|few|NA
CASSPFGGTHSFTGELFF
TGTGCCAGCAGCCCTTTCGGGGGGACACACTCTTTCACCGGGGAGCTGTTTTTT
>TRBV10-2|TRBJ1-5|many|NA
CASSEWSITPGVQPQHF
TGCGCCAGCAGTGAGTGGTCCATCACACCGGGGGTCCAGCCCCAGCATTTT
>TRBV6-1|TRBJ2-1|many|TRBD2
CASSDGLASYNEQFF
TGTGCCAGCAGTGACGGACTAGCGTCATACAATGAGCAGTTCTTC
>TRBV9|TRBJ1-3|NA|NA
CASSVGTSGNTIYF
TGTGCCAGCAGCGTAGGAACCTCTGGAAACACCATATATTTT
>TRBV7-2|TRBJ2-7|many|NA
CASSESAGQQYF
TGTGCCAGCAGCGAATCGGCGGGCCAGCAGTACTTC
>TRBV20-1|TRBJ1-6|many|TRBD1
CSANRGSYNSPLHF
TGCAGTGCTAACAGGGGTTCTTATAATTCACCCCTCCACTTT
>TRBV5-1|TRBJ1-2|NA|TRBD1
CASSAGQTNYGYTF
TGCGCCAGCAGCGCGGGACAGACGAACTATGGCTACACCTTC